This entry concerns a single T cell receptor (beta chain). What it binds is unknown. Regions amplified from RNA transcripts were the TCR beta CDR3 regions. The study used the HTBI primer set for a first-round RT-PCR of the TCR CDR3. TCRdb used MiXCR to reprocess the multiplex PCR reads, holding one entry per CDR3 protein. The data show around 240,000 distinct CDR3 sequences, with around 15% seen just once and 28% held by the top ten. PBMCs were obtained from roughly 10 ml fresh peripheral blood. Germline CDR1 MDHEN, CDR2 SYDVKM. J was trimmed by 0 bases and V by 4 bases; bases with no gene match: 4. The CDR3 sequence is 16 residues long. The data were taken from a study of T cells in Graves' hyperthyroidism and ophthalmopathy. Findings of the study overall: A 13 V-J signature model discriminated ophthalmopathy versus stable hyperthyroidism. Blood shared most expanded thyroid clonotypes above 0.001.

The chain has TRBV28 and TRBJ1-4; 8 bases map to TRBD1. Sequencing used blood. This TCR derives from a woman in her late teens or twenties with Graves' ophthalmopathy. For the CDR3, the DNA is TGTGCCAGCAGTTGGACAGGGTTCTCAACTAATGAAAAACTGTTTTTT. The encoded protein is CASSWTGFSTNEKLFF.